Described below is a single T cell receptor (beta chain) sequence and its context. As yet, its antigen is unknown. Several immunoSEQ plates received, in even portions, the genomic DNA of each subset. The table came from immunoSEQ multiplex PCR; TCRdb's copy has only in-frame clones and leaves some out. The sample shows 1.5 million to 2.5 million clones, just under 95% of them seen only once. These data come from a study of shared clonotypes between healthy human individuals. CDR1 LNHDA and CDR2 SQIVND come from the germline V gene (reference sequence). The CDR3 totals 14 residues. Trimming at V came to 7 bases and at J to 2 bases, leaving 7 bases not matched to a gene. CD45RO-negative CD8 cells positively selected for CCR7 made up the naive population, which excluded terminally differentiated effector memory CD45RA+ cells. Study-level points and caveats: It was anticipated that sequencing depth would influence how many clonotypes donors shared.

The chain employs TRBV19 and TRBJ2-7; 8 bases are shared with TRBD1. The TCR originated in a man younger than 35 in good health. Material for sequencing was naive CD8+ T cells sorted from blood. CDR3 in DNA: TGTGCCAGTAAAGCCGGGACAGGAGCCTACGAGCAGTACTTC. This encodes CASKAGTGAYEQYF. Looking up the rest from reference TRBV19 and TRBJ2-7 gives the full variable domain: DGGITQSPKYLFRKEGQNVTLSCEQNLNHDAMYWYRQDPGQGLRLIYYSQIVNDFQKGDIAEGYSVSREKKESFPLTVTSAQKNPTAFYLCASKAGTGAYEQYFGPGTRLTVT.